The present TCR beta chain was sequenced within a study of T cells in Graves' hyperthyroidism and ophthalmopathy. Findings and limits, study-wide: In the blood, most expanded thyroid clonotypes above 0.001 appeared as well. Onset of ophthalmopathy came a median 6.5 months after the model predicted it.

The CDR3 regions of TCR beta were amplified from RNA transcripts. The HTBI primer set was used in a first-round RT-PCR of the TCR CDR3. TCRdb ran MiXCR on the multiplex PCR reads and lists one entry per CDR3 protein. The sample contains some 800,000 distinct CDR3 sequences, roughly 40% of which appear only once. The CDR3 extends over 14 amino acids. Trimming pared 7 bases from V and 1 base from J, leaving 13 bases between. CDR1 SEHNR and CDR2 FQNEAQ come from the germline V gene (reference sequence). Stability of Graves' hyperthyroidism was defined as absent ophthalmopathy progression within 18 months. Clinical symptoms, serum thyroxine and TRAb, thyroid ultrasound and orbital computed tomography were used for the diagnoses. This clonotype has more than one count but fewer than ten. What it binds is unknown.

Input material: blood. This TCR was sampled from a man younger than 35 with Graves' hyperthyroidism. The chain carries TRBV7-9 and TRBJ1-1, with a weak D call TRBD1 (5 bases). Written as DNA, the CDR3 is TGTGCCAGCACCCTCGAGGGGCCGAACACTGAAGCTTTCTTT. Protein sequence: CASTLEGPNTEAFF.